This entry lists 8 T cell receptor beta chains sequenced from one sample in a study of blood T cell repertoires in COVID-19. Produced via immunoSEQ multiplex PCR; TCRdb's table is partial and in-frame only. Here the sample spans some 180,000 clones, around 82% being singletons. Sequences were obtained from PBMCs or T cells enriched from blood (not recorded which). All receptors come from a woman in her sixties with acute COVID-19.

This clone was recorded a few times. The chain uses TRBV7-9 and TRBJ1-2; D is unclear. The CDR3 covers 13 residues. V was clipped by 3 bases and J by 6 bases, with 11 bases between them. Per germline, CDR1 SEHNR and CDR2 FQNEAQ (reference sequence). The CDR3, as DNA: TGTGCCAGCAGCTTGGGAGGCCCTGATGGCTACACCTTC. This gives the protein CASSLGGPDGYTF.

This chain joins TRBV5-8 and TRBJ2-5; D not certain. Germline V gives CDR1 SGHTS, CDR2 YDEGEE. The ends were cut back, 2 bases at V and 2 bases at J, with 13 bases in the middle. CDR3 size: 15 residues. CDR3 in amino acids: CASSFQILRQETQYF. In DNA, the CDR3 is TGTGCCAGCAGCTTCCAGATTCTGCGGCAAGAGACCCAGTACTTC.

The gene calls are TRBV28 and TRBJ2-7, with a weak D call TRBD1 (6 bases). Trimming took 6 bases from V and 7 from J, leaving 16 bases between them. This CDR3 has 13 residues. CDR1 is MDHEN and CDR2 is SYDVKM in the germline V gene. CDR3 sequence reads: CASRTQGDAEQYF. The CDR3 DNA sequence: TGTGCCAGCAGGACACAGGGAGATGCGGAGCAGTACTTC.

This chain joins TRBV9 and TRBJ1-6; TRBD1 aligns across 8 bases. The germline V gene has CDR1 SGDLS and CDR2 YYNGEE. The CDR3 loop spans 15 amino acids. The V segment lost 0 bases and the J segment 8 bases; nucleotides outside the gene matches: 4. The DNA for the CDR3 is TGTGCCAGCAGCGTAGGGACAGGGCAGTATTCACCCCTCCACTTT. Its translation: CASSVGTGQYSPLHF.

CDR3 region: CASSQYGEQFF. Written as DNA, the CDR3 is TGTGCCAGCAGCCAATACGGTGAGCAGTTCTTC. The rearrangement uses TRBV3-1 (or the pseudogene TRBV3-2) and TRBJ2-1; the D is unclear. The germline V and J ends were trimmed by 2 bases and 9 bases, with 5 bases remaining between them. Germline loops: CDR1 LGHDT, CDR2 YNNKEL (reference sequence). The CDR3 covers 11 residues.

This chain connects TRBV5-1 to TRBJ2-1; 10 bases align to TRBD2. This CDR3 has 18 amino acids. Losses at the gene ends were 0 bases for V and 0 bases for J; bases not matched to a gene: 6. The V gene's germline CDR1 is SGHRS and CDR2 YFSETQ. The CDR3 sequence: CASSLATSGVNSYNEQFF. The DNA for the CDR3 is TGCGCCAGCAGCTTGGCCACTAGCGGGGTTAACTCCTACAATGAGCAGTTCTTC.

This chain joins TRBV23-1 and TRBJ1-4; 10 bases line up with TRBD1. TRBV23-1 is treated as an ORF (open reading frame) with a function not yet certain. V was pared by 1 base and J by 7 bases, with 3 bases of the junction left unmatched. This CDR3 is built from 15 residues. The CDR3 region has the DNA TGCGCCAGCAGTCAATTGGACAGGGGGGGTGAAAAACTGTTTTTT. This sequence encodes CASSQLDRGGEKLFF.

This sequence joins TRBV6-5 and TRBJ2-7; 9 bases are a match to TRBD1. Germline V gene sequence: CDR1 MNHEY, CDR2 SVGAGI. Trimming removed 6 bases from V and 1 base from J; junction bases left unmatched: 7. This CDR3 has 15 amino acids. The DNA of the CDR3 is TGTGCCAGCAGGCCCGGACAGGGGTCATCCTACGAGCAGTACGTC. Its protein product is CASRPGQGSSYEQYV.